The 14 T cell receptor beta chains listed next were all sequenced from one sample in a study of T cell changes during pregnancy in multiple sclerosis. This table comes from immunoSEQ multiplex PCR, and its TCRdb copy is limited to in-frame clones, with some not included. The sample carries some 41,000 clones, 90% to 95% recorded once. Specimen: CD8+ T cells from peripheral blood mononuclear cells, collected in the third trimester of pregnancy. The receptors were gathered from a female donor with multiple sclerosis, enrolled in a pregnancy study.

The chain combines TRBV6-1 with TRBJ2-1; no definite D call. Germline V CDR1 and CDR2: MNHNS, SASEGT. This CDR3 has 15 amino acids. V lost 1 base and J lost 10, with 17 bases in between. CDR3 in amino acids: CASSEEAGIRREQFF. The CDR3 bases are TGTGCCAGCAGTGAAGAGGCAGGAATTCGAAGGGAGCAGTTCTTC.

This chain links TRBV7-2 with TRBJ2-7, with 10 positions matching TRBD1. CDR3 length equals 16 residues. The ends lost 5 bases at V and 1 base at J; junction bases unmatched: 8. The germline V gene encodes CDR1 SGHTA and CDR2 FQGNSA. Here the CDR3 DNA reads TGTGCCAGCAGCCTTTCGAGGGACAGGGGATCCTACGAGCAGTACTTC. Translated: CASSLSRDRGSYEQYF.

The rearrangement joins TRBV5-1 to TRBJ2-5, with TRBD2 matching 7 bases. This CDR3 is 11 amino acids long. Germline CDR1 reads SGHRS; CDR2 reads YFSETQ. V was pared by 3 bases and J by 7 bases, with 0 bases of the junction left unmatched. This CDR3 is CASSSGGTQYF. CDR3 coding DNA: TGCGCCAGCAGCTCGGGGGGGACCCAGTACTTC. Full variable domain (missing parts from reference TRBV5-1 and TRBJ2-5): KAGVTQTPRYLIKTRGQQVTLSCSPISGHRSVSWYQQTPGQGLQFLFEYFSETQRNKGNFPGRFSGRQFSNSRSEMNVSTLELGDSALYLCASSSGGTQYFGPGTRLLVL.

V usage is TRBV11-1 and J usage is TRBJ2-1, with 10 bases matching TRBD2. Per the germline V gene, CDR1 is SGHAT and CDR2 is FQDESV (reference sequence). V was clipped by 4 bases and J by 4 bases; unmatched bases: 7. This CDR3 is built from 16 residues. DNA for the CDR3: TGTGCCAGCAGCTCTAGGCCAGCGGGAGGGTACAATGAGCAGTTCTTC. Encoded protein: CASSSRPAGGYNEQFF.

This clone was found once. This chain links TRBV21-1 with TRBJ2-5; TRBD1, as called in the table, went unchecked against the DNA. TRBV21-1 is given as a pseudogene. The CDR3 covers 15 residues. The CDR3 loop is CASNPWVTGQETQYF. The CDR3 region has the DNA TGTGCCAGCAACCCCTGGGTGACAGGTCAAGAGACCCAGTACTTC.

The chain links TRBV29-1 to TRBJ2-7, with TRBD2 matching over 7 bases. V lost 4 bases and J lost 3; bases outside the gene matches: 6. The V gene's germline CDR1 is SQVTM and CDR2 ANQGSEA. The CDR3 runs 13 residues. The CDR3 here is CSVAQRGDYEQYF. As DNA, the CDR3 is TGCAGCGTTGCCCAACGGGGGGACTACGAGCAGTACTTC.

V usage is TRBV28 and J usage is TRBJ2-7, with D perhaps TRBD1 (7 bases). Trimming took 5 bases from V and 7 from J, leaving 18 bases between them. This CDR3 is built from 14 residues. CDR1 is MDHEN and CDR2 is SYDVKM in the germline V gene. CDR3 loop: CASSRPTGRREQYF. As DNA, the CDR3 is TGTGCCAGCAGTCGCCCGACAGGGAGGAGAGAGCAGTACTTC.

This sequence joins TRBV28 and TRBJ1-1; D may be TRBD1 (6 bases). Germline V gene lookup returns CDR1 MDHEN and CDR2 SYDVKM. V gave up 5 bases and J gave up 8 bases, with 15 bases separating them. CDR3 length: 13 residues. The CDR3: CASSTDSPEEAFF. The CDR3 DNA sequence: TGTGCCAGCAGTACGGACAGCCCCGAGGAAGCTTTCTTT.

In its sample, this clone was seen once. V and J are TRBV19 and TRBJ2-7, with 7 bases aligning to TRBD2. Germline assignment: CDR1 LNHDA and CDR2 SQIVND (reference sequence). The CDR3 totals 16 residues. The ends lost 5 bases at V and 0 bases at J; junction bases unmatched: 10. The CDR3 coding sequence is TGTGCCAGTAGTCCCCAGTGGCGGGAGAACTCCTACGAGCAGTACTTC. This translates into CASSPQWRENSYEQYF.

This clone was counted once. J is TRBJ2-1 and V is TRBV27; 7 bases are shared with TRBD1. The CDR3 contains 15 residues. CDR1 is MNHEY, CDR2 SMNVEV, per germline (reference sequence). V lost 4 bases and J lost 6; bases outside the gene matches: 9. The CDR3, as DNA: TGTGCCAGCAGTTCTCCATTGGACAGGCGCAATGAGCAGTTCTTC. Translating it yields CASSSPLDRRNEQFF.

This clone has just a few counts. The V and J genes are TRBV29-1 and TRBJ2-7; a possible D gene is TRBD2 (6 bases). The germline gives CDR1 SQVTM, CDR2 ANQGSEA. V lost 6 bases and J lost 6, with 15 bases in between. The CDR3 covers 12 residues. Here the CDR3 DNA reads TGCAGCGTGACGGCTCCGGGACTCGAGCAGTACTTC. Encoded protein: CSVTAPGLEQYF.

This clone has only one observation. The chain uses TRBV4-1 and TRBJ2-7; maybe TRBD2 (6 bases). The CDR3 extends over 14 amino acids. Deletions cut 5 bases from V and 9 bases from J, with 20 bases between. CDR1 and CDR2 from the germline V gene are MGHRA and YSYEKL. The chain's CDR3 is CASSYGRGGSGQYF. As DNA, the CDR3 is TGCGCCAGCAGCTACGGACGAGGAGGGAGTGGGCAGTACTTC.

V is TRBV28 and J is TRBJ2-2; a possible D gene is TRBD2 (5 bases). CDR1 is MDHEN and CDR2 is SYDVKM in the germline V gene. Deletions cut 4 bases from V and 0 bases from J, with 12 bases between. CDR3 size: 16 residues. DNA for the CDR3: TGTGCCAGCAGTTCCCTAGAACTAGCGAACACCGGGGAGCTGTTTTTT. It yields the protein CASSSLELANTGELFF.

This clone was seen just once. The chain links TRBV10-3 to TRBJ2-1, with 14 nucleotides matching TRBD2. Germline V gene sequence: CDR1 ENHRY, CDR2 SYGVKD. V shed 5 bases, J shed 0 bases, and the junction held 3 bases outside the gene matches. This CDR3 is 17 amino acids long. CDR3 in amino acids: CAISPGTSGSSYNEQFF. Written as DNA, the CDR3 is TGTGCCATCAGTCCCGGGACTAGCGGGAGCTCCTACAATGAGCAGTTCTTC.